This T cell receptor (beta chain) was sequenced during a study of beta chain features in type 1 diabetes. Notes on the study in general: Among type 1 diabetes patients, VDJ junctions had fewer insertions and more deletions. Moderately but significantly shorter TCRB CDR3s were found in Type 1 diabetes patients in all four CD4+ subsets.

A note on this clone: No antigen is known for it.

Expressed TCRB transcripts were sequenced after all isolated RNA was converted to cDNA. The protocol was immunoSEQ multiplex PCR, while the TCRdb copy is restricted to in-frame clones and leaves out a portion. The data contain fewer than 110,000 clones, 25% to 35% of them singletons. Trimming shortened V by 2 bases and J by 2 bases, and 13 bases separated the two germline ends. From germline, CDR1 is SGHTA and CDR2 FQGNSA. This CDR3 is 15 amino acids long. The sequenced sample consisted of central memory CD4+ T cells from blood. The TCR originated in a woman aged 18-29 years with type 1 diabetes. This sequence joins TRBV7-2 and TRBJ2-7; D perhaps matches TRBD1 (6 bases). The CDR3 nucleotides read TGTGCCAGCAGCTTATTCTCGACAGGTACCTACGAGCAGTACTTC. It codes for CASSLFSTGTYEQYF. Based on the CDR3 plus reference TRBV7-2 and TRBJ2-7, the full variable domain is GAGVSQSPSNKVTEKGKDVELRCDPISGHTALYWYRQSLGQGLEFLIYFQGNSAPDKSGLPSDRFSAERTGGSVSTLTIQRTQQEDSAVYLCASSLFSTGTYEQYFGPGTRLTVT.